The rows below give T cell receptor beta chains drawn from one sample of a study of cytomegalovirus exposure and HLA in healthy donors. The repertoire was sequenced with immunoSEQ multiplex PCR; TCRdb's copy has only in-frame clones and lacks some. The sample yields about 98,000 clones, around nine tenths seen once. Specimen: PBMCs. The origin of the receptors is a woman aged 25-40 years in good health and CMV-seronegative. The CDR3 runs from the conserved cysteine through the conserved F or W. Each record gives: CDR3 protein, CDR3 DNA, D gene, J gene, V gene, clone size. D genes are given only for firm matches. Clone size appears in some rows only: once, few, many, or a class for an expanded clone.

CDR3 protein: CASTASGFGNQPQHF
CDR3 DNA: TGTGCCAGCACCGCTAGCGGTTTCGGGAATCAGCCCCAGCATTTT
D gene: .
J gene: TRBJ1-5
V gene: TRBV2
clone size: .

CDR3 protein: CASSLRLPGQGDFRSYEQYF
CDR3 DNA: TGTGCCAGCAGTTTACGACTTCCGGGACAGGGAGATTTTCGGTCCTACGAGCAGTACTTC
D gene: TRBD1
J gene: TRBJ2-7
V gene: TRBV27
clone size: .

CDR3 protein: CASSPPGGTNNEQFF
CDR3 DNA: TGTGCCAGCTCACCACCGGGGGGTACTAACAATGAGCAGTTCTTC
D gene: .
J gene: TRBJ2-1
V gene: TRBV18
clone size: .

CDR3 protein: CASSSRGGMEPQHF
CDR3 DNA: TGTGCCAGCAGTTCCAGAGGGGGCATGGAGCCCCAGCATTTT
D gene: TRBD1
J gene: TRBJ1-5
V gene: TRBV27
clone size: .

CDR3 protein: CASSPGPGGDYGYTF
CDR3 DNA: TGTGCCAGCTCACCAGGCCCCGGGGGGGATTATGGCTACACCTTC
D gene: .
J gene: TRBJ1-2
V gene: TRBV18
clone size: .

CDR3 protein: CASSMSQTTYEQYF
CDR3 DNA: TGTGCCAGTAGTATGAGTCAAACTACCTACGAGCAGTACTTC
D gene: .
J gene: TRBJ2-7
V gene: TRBV19
clone size: .

CDR3 protein: CASSMAVTDTQYF
CDR3 DNA: TGTGCCAGTAGTATGGCGGTCACAGATACGCAGTATTTT
D gene: .
J gene: TRBJ2-3
V gene: TRBV19
clone size: once

CDR3 protein: CASSPLQGSYNLVNEQFF
CDR3 DNA: TGTGCCAGCTCACCCTTACAGGGCTCCTACAATTTGGTCAATGAGCAGTTCTTC
D gene: .
J gene: TRBJ2-1
V gene: TRBV18
clone size: .

CDR3 protein: CASSSKGANEQFF
CDR3 DNA: TGTGCCAGCAGCTCCAAGGGGGCCAATGAGCAGTTCTTC
D gene: TRBD1
J gene: TRBJ2-1
V gene: TRBV7-9
clone size: .

CDR3 protein: CASSLDLLSYNEQFF
CDR3 DNA: TGTGCCAGCAGCTTAGATCTACTCTCCTACAATGAGCAGTTCTTC
D gene: .
J gene: TRBJ2-1
V gene: TRBV11-2
clone size: once

CDR3 protein: CASSVAGSYEQYF
CDR3 DNA: TGTGCCAGCAGTGTAGCGGGATCCTACGAGCAGTACTTC
D gene: TRBD2
J gene: TRBJ2-7
V gene: TRBV6-6
clone size: .

CDR3 protein: CASSLLAGGDEQYF
CDR3 DNA: TGTGCCAGCAGTTTATTGGCGGGAGGTGACGAGCAGTACTTC
D gene: TRBD2
J gene: TRBJ2-7
V gene: TRBV28
clone size: .

CDR3 protein: CASSFDWFQGLTNTEAFF
CDR3 DNA: TGTGCCAGCAGCTTTGACTGGTTTCAGGGGCTCACGAACACTGAAGCTTTCTTT
D gene: .
J gene: TRBJ1-1
V gene: TRBV7-8
clone size: .

CDR3 protein: CASTNWGVYNEQFF
CDR3 DNA: TGTGCCAGCACCAACTGGGGGGTCTACAATGAGCAGTTCTTC
D gene: .
J gene: TRBJ2-1
V gene: TRBV5-6
clone size: .

CDR3 protein: CASSLREDRTYEQYF
CDR3 DNA: TGTGCCAGCAGCTTAAGGGAAGACAGGACCTACGAGCAGTACTTC
D gene: .
J gene: TRBJ2-7
V gene: TRBV7-6
clone size: .

CDR3 protein: CSVTGGTYNEQFF
CDR3 DNA: TGCAGCGTTACTGGAGGAACTTACAATGAGCAGTTCTTC
D gene: .
J gene: TRBJ2-1
V gene: TRBV29-1
clone size: .

CDR3 protein: CAISDGMGTSQPLHF
CDR3 DNA: TGTGCCATCAGTGATGGGATGGGGACATCGCAACCCCTCCACTTT
D gene: .
J gene: TRBJ1-6
V gene: TRBV10-3
clone size: .

CDR3 protein: CASSVEGVSYNEQFF
CDR3 DNA: TGTGCCAGCAGCGTAGAAGGGGTCTCCTACAATGAGCAGTTCTTC
D gene: .
J gene: TRBJ2-1
V gene: TRBV9
clone size: .

CDR3 protein: CASTKAWAGSEGDTQYF
CDR3 DNA: TGTGCCAGCACCAAAGCCTGGGCGGGATCAGAGGGGGATACGCAGTATTTT
D gene: .
J gene: TRBJ2-3
V gene: TRBV28
clone size: .

CDR3 protein: CASTVDRANTGELFF
CDR3 DNA: TGTGCCAGTACCGTCGACAGAGCGAACACCGGGGAGCTGTTTTTT
D gene: .
J gene: TRBJ2-2
V gene: TRBV19
clone size: .

CDR3 protein: CASTLTGQETQYF
CDR3 DNA: TGTGCCAGCACTTTGACAGGGCAAGAGACCCAGTACTTC
D gene: TRBD1
J gene: TRBJ2-5
V gene: TRBV6-5
clone size: .

CDR3 protein: CASSLSRGRLAASFF
CDR3 DNA: TGTGCCAGCAGCTTATCCAGGGGAAGATTGGCTGCGTCTTTCTTT
D gene: .
J gene: TRBJ1-1
V gene: TRBV7-2
clone size: .

CDR3 protein: CASSGNGELFF
CDR3 DNA: TGTGCCAGCAGTGGCAACGGGGAGCTGTTTTTT
D gene: .
J gene: TRBJ2-2
V gene: TRBV7-3
clone size: .

CDR3 protein: CASSPSQGLVGNTIYF
CDR3 DNA: TGTGCCAGCAGCCCTAGCCAGGGGCTAGTGGGAAACACCATATATTTT
D gene: .
J gene: TRBJ1-3
V gene: TRBV7-9
clone size: .

CDR3 protein: CASSPRTSGSYEQYF
CDR3 DNA: TGTGCCAGCAGTCCCCGGACTAGCGGGAGCTACGAGCAGTACTTC
D gene: TRBD2
J gene: TRBJ2-7
V gene: TRBV28
clone size: .

CDR3 protein: CASLTWGGAGHEQYF
CDR3 DNA: TGTGCCAGCCTCACTTGGGGGGGCGCAGGACACGAGCAGTACTTC
D gene: .
J gene: TRBJ2-7
V gene: TRBV28
clone size: .

CDR3 protein: CASSSYPAQAFF
CDR3 DNA: TGTGCCAGCAGTTCCTACCCCGCACAAGCTTTCTTT
D gene: .
J gene: TRBJ1-1
V gene: TRBV28
clone size: .

CDR3 protein: CASRRIRDSVGSGANVLTF
CDR3 DNA: TGCGCCAGCAGAAGGATCCGGGACAGTGTTGGCTCTGGGGCCAACGTCCTGACTTTC
D gene: TRBD1
J gene: TRBJ2-6
V gene: TRBV5-1
clone size: .

CDR3 protein: CASSLGIGAGGAFF
CDR3 DNA: TGTGCCAGCAGCCTCGGGATTGGGGCAGGGGGAGCTTTCTTT
D gene: TRBD1
J gene: TRBJ1-1
V gene: TRBV9
clone size: .

CDR3 protein: CASSLAGGQGDGYTF
CDR3 DNA: TGCGCCAGCAGCTTGGCGGGGGGACAGGGAGATGGCTACACCTTC
D gene: TRBD1
J gene: TRBJ1-2
V gene: TRBV5-1
clone size: .

CDR3 protein: CASSIQGRGGYTF
CDR3 DNA: TGTGCCAGCAGCATCCAGGGGAGGGGTGGCTACACCTTC
D gene: .
J gene: TRBJ1-2
V gene: TRBV28
clone size: .

CDR3 protein: CAVLLAGARLDTQYF
CDR3 DNA: TGTGCCGTCCTACTAGCGGGAGCACGGTTAGATACGCAGTATTTT
D gene: TRBD2
J gene: TRBJ2-3
V gene: TRBV2
clone size: .

CDR3 protein: CASLRGLYSNQPQHF
CDR3 DNA: TGTGCCAGCCTCAGGGGGCTTTATAGCAATCAGCCCCAGCATTTT
D gene: TRBD1
J gene: TRBJ1-5
V gene: TRBV6-1
clone size: .

CDR3 protein: CASSLEGAAGELFF
CDR3 DNA: TGCGCCAGCAGCTTGGAAGGGGCGGCCGGGGAGCTGTTTTTT
D gene: .
J gene: TRBJ2-2
V gene: TRBV5-1
clone size: .

CDR3 protein: CASSWTSGGLQETQYF
CDR3 DNA: TGTGCCAGCAGCTGGACTAGCGGGGGGCTCCAAGAGACCCAGTACTTC
D gene: TRBD2
J gene: TRBJ2-5
V gene: TRBV11-2
clone size: .

CDR3 protein: CASSRTANTEAFF
CDR3 DNA: TGTGCCAGCTCCCGGACAGCGAACACTGAAGCTTTCTTT
D gene: .
J gene: TRBJ1-1
V gene: TRBV18
clone size: few

CDR3 protein: CASSYRREGPQHF
CDR3 DNA: TGTGCCAGCAGTTACCGCAGGGAGGGGCCCCAGCATTTT
D gene: .
J gene: TRBJ1-5
V gene: TRBV6-5
clone size: .

CDR3 protein: CASSSLGLGEKLFF
CDR3 DNA: TGTGCCAGCAGTTCCCTAGGACTGGGAGAAAAACTGTTTTTT
D gene: .
J gene: TRBJ1-4
V gene: TRBV28
clone size: .

CDR3 protein: CASSVQGVGAQHF
CDR3 DNA: TGTGCCAGCAGCGTACAGGGGGTGGGGGCCCAGCATTTT
D gene: TRBD1
J gene: TRBJ1-5
V gene: TRBV14
clone size: .

CDR3 protein: CASSAGLAGSYNEQFF
CDR3 DNA: TGTGCCAGCAGCGCAGGACTAGCGGGCTCCTACAATGAGCAGTTCTTC
D gene: TRBD2
J gene: TRBJ2-1
V gene: TRBV11-3
clone size: .

CDR3 protein: CASRSQGQYTEAFF
CDR3 DNA: TGTGCCAGTAGGTCTCAGGGACAGTACACTGAAGCTTTCTTT
D gene: TRBD1
J gene: TRBJ1-1
V gene: TRBV19
clone size: .

CDR3 protein: CASSLVASHEQFF
CDR3 DNA: TGTGCCAGCAGCTTAGTAGCCTCCCATGAGCAGTTCTTC
D gene: .
J gene: TRBJ2-1
V gene: TRBV7-3
clone size: once

CDR3 protein: CASSQLAGRPEQYF
CDR3 DNA: TGCGCCAGCAGCCAATTAGCGGGAAGGCCCGAGCAGTACTTC
D gene: TRBD2
J gene: TRBJ2-7
V gene: TRBV4-1
clone size: .

CDR3 protein: CASSYLSSGSHGELFF
CDR3 DNA: TGTGCCAGCAGTTACCTTTCTAGCGGGAGTCACGGGGAGCTGTTTTTT
D gene: TRBD2
J gene: TRBJ2-2
V gene: TRBV6-5
clone size: .

CDR3 protein: CASSPYPSAKYF
CDR3 DNA: TGTGCCAGCAGCCCCTACCCGAGTGCAAAGTACTTC
D gene: .
J gene: TRBJ2-7
V gene: TRBV14
clone size: .

CDR3 protein: CASSRTSGGNTDTQYF
CDR3 DNA: TGTGCCAGCTCCAGGACTAGCGGGGGAAACACAGATACGCAGTATTTT
D gene: TRBD2
J gene: TRBJ2-3
V gene: TRBV18
clone size: .

CDR3 protein: CASSSYEGVYEQYF
CDR3 DNA: TGTGCCAGCAGTTCGTATGAGGGTGTTTACGAGCAGTACTTC
D gene: .
J gene: TRBJ2-7
V gene: TRBV28
clone size: once

CDR3 protein: CASSRAGGATEAFF
CDR3 DNA: TGTGCCAGCAGTCGGGCAGGGGGTGCCACTGAAGCTTTCTTT
D gene: TRBD1
J gene: TRBJ1-1
V gene: TRBV6-1
clone size: .

CDR3 protein: CASSPAVSGNTIYF
CDR3 DNA: TGTGCCAGCTCACCAGCAGTCTCTGGAAACACCATATATTTT
D gene: .
J gene: TRBJ1-3
V gene: TRBV18
clone size: .

CDR3 protein: CASSQRGTQYF
CDR3 DNA: TGTGCCAGCAGCCAAAGAGGTACGCAGTATTTT
D gene: .
J gene: TRBJ2-3
V gene: TRBV11-2
clone size: .

CDR3 protein: CASSLGGGRRDQYF
CDR3 DNA: TGTGCCAGCAGTTTGGGGGGGGGTCGACGGGACCAGTACTTC
D gene: TRBD2
J gene: TRBJ2-7
V gene: TRBV28
clone size: .

CDR3 protein: CASSGPLGRECIEQYF
CDR3 DNA: TGTGCCAGCAGTGGCCCCCTCGGGCGGGAGTGTATCGAGCAGTACTTC
D gene: TRBD2
J gene: TRBJ2-7
V gene: TRBV6-4
clone size: .

CDR3 protein: CASSLGIAGVNGPYNEQFF
CDR3 DNA: TGCGCCAGCAGCTTAGGAATAGCGGGGGTTAACGGCCCCTACAATGAGCAGTTCTTC
D gene: TRBD2
J gene: TRBJ2-1
V gene: TRBV5-1
clone size: .

CDR3 protein: CASSSSQGEPGQTYAFF
CDR3 DNA: TGTGCCAGCAGCTCGTCCCAAGGGGAACCGGGCCAAACGTACGCTTTCTTT
D gene: .
J gene: TRBJ1-1
V gene: TRBV7-2
clone size: .

CDR3 protein: CASSPDRDRHEQFF
CDR3 DNA: TGTGCCAGCAGCCCCGACAGGGACAGGCATGAGCAGTTCTTC
D gene: TRBD1
J gene: TRBJ2-1
V gene: TRBV7-2
clone size: .

CDR3 protein: CASSSPKGKETQYF
CDR3 DNA: TGTGCCAGCAGTTCTCCGAAGGGGAAAGAGACCCAGTACTTC
D gene: .
J gene: TRBJ2-5
V gene: TRBV6-5
clone size: .

CDR3 protein: CAAPPLGKGLAQETQYF
CDR3 DNA: TGCGCCGCTCCCCCGTTGGGGAAGGGACTAGCGCAGGAGACCCAGTACTTC
D gene: TRBD2
J gene: TRBJ2-5
V gene: TRBV5-1
clone size: .

CDR3 protein: CASSFSQGETQYF
CDR3 DNA: TGTGCCAGCAGCTTCTCACAGGGGGAGACCCAGTACTTC
D gene: TRBD1
J gene: TRBJ2-5
V gene: TRBV7-9
clone size: .

CDR3 protein: CASSPRDRTNEKLFF
CDR3 DNA: TGTGCCAGCAGCCCCCGGGACAGGACGAATGAAAAACTGTTTTTT
D gene: TRBD1
J gene: TRBJ1-4
V gene: TRBV9
clone size: .